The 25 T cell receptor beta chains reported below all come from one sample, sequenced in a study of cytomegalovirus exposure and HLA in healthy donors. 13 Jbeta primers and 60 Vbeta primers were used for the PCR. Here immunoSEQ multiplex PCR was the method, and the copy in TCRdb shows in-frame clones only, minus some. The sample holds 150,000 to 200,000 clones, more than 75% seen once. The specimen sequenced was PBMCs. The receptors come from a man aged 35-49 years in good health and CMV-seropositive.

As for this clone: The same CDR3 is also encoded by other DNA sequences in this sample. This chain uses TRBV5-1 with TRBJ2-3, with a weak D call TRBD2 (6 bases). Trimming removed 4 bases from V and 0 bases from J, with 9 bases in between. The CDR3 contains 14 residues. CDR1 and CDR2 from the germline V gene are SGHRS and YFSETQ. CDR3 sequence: CASSLGGSTDTQYF. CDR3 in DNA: TGCGCCAGCAGCCTCGGGGGTAGCACAGATACGCAGTATTTT. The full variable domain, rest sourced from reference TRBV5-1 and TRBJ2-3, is KAGVTQTPRYLIKTRGQQVTLSCSPISGHRSVSWYQQTPGQGLQFLFEYFSETQRNKGNFPGRFSGRQFSNSRSEMNVSTLELGDSALYLCASSLGGSTDTQYFGPGTRLTVL.

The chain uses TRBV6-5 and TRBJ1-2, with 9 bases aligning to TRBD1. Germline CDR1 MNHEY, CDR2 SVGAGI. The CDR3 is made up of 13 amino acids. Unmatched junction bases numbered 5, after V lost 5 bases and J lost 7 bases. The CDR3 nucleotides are TGTGCCAGCAGTGACCGACAGGGGGGTGGCTACACCTTC. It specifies CASSDRQGGGYTF.

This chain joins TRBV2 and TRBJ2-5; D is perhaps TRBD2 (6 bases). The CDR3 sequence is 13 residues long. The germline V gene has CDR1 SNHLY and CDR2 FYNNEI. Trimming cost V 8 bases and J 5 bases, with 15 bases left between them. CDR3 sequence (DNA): TGTGCCAGCTCTTTTCGGGAGCTGGAGACCCAGTACTTC. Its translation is CASSFRELETQYF.

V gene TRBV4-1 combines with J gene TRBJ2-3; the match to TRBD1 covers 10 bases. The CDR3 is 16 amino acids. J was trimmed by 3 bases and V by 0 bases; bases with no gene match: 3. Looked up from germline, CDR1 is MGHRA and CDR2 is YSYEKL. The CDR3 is CASSQDGDRGTDTQYF. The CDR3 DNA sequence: TGCGCCAGCAGCCAAGATGGGGACAGGGGTACAGATACGCAGTATTTT.

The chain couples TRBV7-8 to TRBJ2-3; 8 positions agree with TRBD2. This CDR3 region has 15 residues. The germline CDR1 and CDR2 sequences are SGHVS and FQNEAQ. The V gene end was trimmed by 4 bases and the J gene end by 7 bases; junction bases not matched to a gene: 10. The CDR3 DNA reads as TGTGCCAGCAGCTCCATGGGAATAGCGGGGTATACGCAGTATTTT. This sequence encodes CASSSMGIAGYTQYF.

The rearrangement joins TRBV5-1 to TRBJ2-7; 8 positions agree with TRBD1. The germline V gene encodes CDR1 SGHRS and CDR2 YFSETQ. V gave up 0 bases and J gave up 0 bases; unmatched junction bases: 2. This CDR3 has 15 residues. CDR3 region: CASSLAGQGSYEQYF. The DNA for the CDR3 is TGCGCCAGCAGCTTGGCTGGACAGGGCTCCTACGAGCAGTACTTC. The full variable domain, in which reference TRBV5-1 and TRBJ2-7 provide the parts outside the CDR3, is KAGVTQTPRYLIKTRGQQVTLSCSPISGHRSVSWYQQTPGQGLQFLFEYFSETQRNKGNFPGRFSGRQFSNSRSEMNVSTLELGDSALYLCASSLAGQGSYEQYFGPGTRLTVT.

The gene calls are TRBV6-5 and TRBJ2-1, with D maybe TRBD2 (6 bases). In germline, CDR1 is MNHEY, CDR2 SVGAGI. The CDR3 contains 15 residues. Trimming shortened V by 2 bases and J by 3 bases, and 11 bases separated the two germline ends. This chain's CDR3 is CASSYTGGNYNEQFF. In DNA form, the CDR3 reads TGTGCCAGCAGTTACACCGGGGGAAACTACAATGAGCAGTTCTTC.

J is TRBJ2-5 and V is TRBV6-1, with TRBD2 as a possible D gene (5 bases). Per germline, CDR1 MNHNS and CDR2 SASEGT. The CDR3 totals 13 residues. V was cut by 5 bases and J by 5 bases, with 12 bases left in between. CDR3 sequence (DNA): TGTGCCAGCAGTCCGGGATTTCGGGAGACCCAGTACTTC. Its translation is CASSPGFRETQYF.

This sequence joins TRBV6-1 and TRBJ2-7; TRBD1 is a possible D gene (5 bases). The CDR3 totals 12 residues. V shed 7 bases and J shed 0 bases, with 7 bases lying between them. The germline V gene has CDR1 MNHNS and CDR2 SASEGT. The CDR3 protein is CASTDSSYEQYF. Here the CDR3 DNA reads TGTGCCAGCACCGACAGCTCCTACGAGCAGTACTTC.

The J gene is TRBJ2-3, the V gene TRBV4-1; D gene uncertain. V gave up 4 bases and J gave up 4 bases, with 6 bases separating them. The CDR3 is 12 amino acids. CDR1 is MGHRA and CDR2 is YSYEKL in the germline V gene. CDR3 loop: CASSLRADTQYF. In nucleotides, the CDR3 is TGCGCCAGCAGCCTCCGGGCAGATACGCAGTATTTT.

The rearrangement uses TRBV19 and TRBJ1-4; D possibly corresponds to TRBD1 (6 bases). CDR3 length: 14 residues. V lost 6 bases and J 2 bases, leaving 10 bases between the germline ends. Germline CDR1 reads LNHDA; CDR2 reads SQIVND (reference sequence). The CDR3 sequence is CASRPDSTNEKLFF. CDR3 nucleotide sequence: TGTGCCAGTAGACCGGACAGCACTAATGAAAAACTGTTTTTT.

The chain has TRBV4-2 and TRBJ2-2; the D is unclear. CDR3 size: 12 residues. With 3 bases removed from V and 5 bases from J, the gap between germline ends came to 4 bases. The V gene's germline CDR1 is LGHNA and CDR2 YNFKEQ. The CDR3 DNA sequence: TGTGCCAGCAGCCAGAGTACCGGGGAGCTGTTTTTT. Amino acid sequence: CASSQSTGELFF.

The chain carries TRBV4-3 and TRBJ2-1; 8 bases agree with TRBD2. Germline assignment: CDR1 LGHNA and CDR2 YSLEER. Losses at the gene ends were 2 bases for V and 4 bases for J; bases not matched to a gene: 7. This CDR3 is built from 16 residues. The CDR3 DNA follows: TGCGCCAGCAGCCAATCCTTAGCGGGGCAGTACAATGAGCAGTTCTTC. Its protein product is CASSQSLAGQYNEQFF.

CDR3 sequence: CASSLRAGDYNEQFF. The CDR3 DNA follows: TGTGCCAGCAGCTTACGGGCGGGAGACTACAATGAGCAGTTCTTC. The genes are TRBV11-3 and TRBJ2-1; TRBD2 aligns across 7 bases. Germline lookup yields CDR1 SGHNT and CDR2 YENEEA. This CDR3 has 15 amino acids. V lost 2 bases to trimming and J lost 3 bases; unmatched junction nucleotides: 4.

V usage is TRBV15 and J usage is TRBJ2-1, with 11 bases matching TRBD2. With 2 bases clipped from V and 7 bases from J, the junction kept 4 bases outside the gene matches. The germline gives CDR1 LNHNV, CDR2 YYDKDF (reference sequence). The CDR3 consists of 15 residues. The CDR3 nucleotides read TGTGCCACCAGCAGAACTAGCGGGGGAAGGAATGAGCAGTTCTTC. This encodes CATSRTSGGRNEQFF.

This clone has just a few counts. For the CDR3, the DNA is TGTGCCAGCAGACCGGGACAGGGGAACTATGGCTACACCTTC. Translation gives CASRPGQGNYGYTF. The chain has TRBV2 and TRBJ1-2, with 10 bases that match TRBD1. This CDR3 comprises 14 residues. With 6 bases clipped from V and 2 bases from J, the junction kept 3 bases outside the gene matches. Looked up from germline, CDR1 is SNHLY and CDR2 is FYNNEI.

The CDR3 region is CASSVEGAGEQYF. CDR3 nucleotide sequence: TGTGCCAGCAGTGTTGAGGGGGCGGGGGAGCAGTACTTC. The rearrangement links TRBV6-1 to TRBJ2-7, with D possibly matching TRBD1 (7 bases). V lost 4 bases and J 7 bases, leaving 14 bases between the germline ends. CDR1 is MNHNS and CDR2 is SASEGT in the germline V gene. The CDR3 has 13 residues.

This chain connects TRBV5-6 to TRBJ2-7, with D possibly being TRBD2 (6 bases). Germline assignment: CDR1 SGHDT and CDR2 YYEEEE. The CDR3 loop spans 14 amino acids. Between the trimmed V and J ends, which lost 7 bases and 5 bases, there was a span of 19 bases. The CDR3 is CASRPLEGVHEQYF. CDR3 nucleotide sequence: TGTGCCAGCCGCCCTTTGGAGGGTGTACACGAGCAGTACTTC.

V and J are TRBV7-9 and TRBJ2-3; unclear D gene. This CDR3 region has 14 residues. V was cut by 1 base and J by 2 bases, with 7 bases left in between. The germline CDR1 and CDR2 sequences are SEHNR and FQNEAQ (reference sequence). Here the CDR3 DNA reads TGTGCCAGCAGCTTAGGTGGAGCCACAGATACGCAGTATTTT. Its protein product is CASSLGGATDTQYF.

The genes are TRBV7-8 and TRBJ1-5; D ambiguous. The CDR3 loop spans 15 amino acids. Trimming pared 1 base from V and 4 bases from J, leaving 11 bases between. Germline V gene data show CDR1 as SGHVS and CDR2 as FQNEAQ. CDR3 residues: CASSLDASPNQPQHF. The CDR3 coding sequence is TGTGCCAGCAGCTTAGATGCCAGTCCGAATCAGCCCCAGCATTTT.

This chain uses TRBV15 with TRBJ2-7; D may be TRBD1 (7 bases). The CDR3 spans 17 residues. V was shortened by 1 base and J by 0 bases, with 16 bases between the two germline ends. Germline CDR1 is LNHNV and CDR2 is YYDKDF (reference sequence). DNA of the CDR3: TGTGCCACCAGCAGAGCTGGGAGGACAGGAGCCTCCTACGAGCAGTACTTC. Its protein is CATSRAGRTGASYEQYF.

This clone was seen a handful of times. Here the CDR3 DNA reads TGTGCCAGCAGCCCAAGGGAGGGCTATGGCTACACCTTC. The encoded protein is CASSPREGYGYTF. The chain couples TRBV5-4 to TRBJ1-2; D gene unclear. The germline V and J ends were trimmed by 4 bases and 4 bases, with 11 bases remaining between them. This CDR3 is built from 13 residues. Germline V CDR1 and CDR2: SGHNT, YYREEE (reference sequence).

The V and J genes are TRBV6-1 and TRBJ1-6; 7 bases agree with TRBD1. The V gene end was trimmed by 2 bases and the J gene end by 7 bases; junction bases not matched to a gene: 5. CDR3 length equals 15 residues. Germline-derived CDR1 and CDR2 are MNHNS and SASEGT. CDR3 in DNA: TGTGCCAGCAGTGAAAGACAGGGAAGGAATTCACCCCTCCACTTT. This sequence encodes CASSERQGRNSPLHF.

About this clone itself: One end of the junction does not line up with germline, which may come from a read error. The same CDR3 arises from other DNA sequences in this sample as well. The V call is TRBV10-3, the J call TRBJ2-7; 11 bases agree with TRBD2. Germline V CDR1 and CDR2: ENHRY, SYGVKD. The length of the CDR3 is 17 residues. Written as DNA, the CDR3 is TGCGCCATCAGTGAGTCGACTAGCGGGGTCCTCTCCTACGAGCAGTACTTC. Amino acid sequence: CAISESTSGVLSYEQYF.

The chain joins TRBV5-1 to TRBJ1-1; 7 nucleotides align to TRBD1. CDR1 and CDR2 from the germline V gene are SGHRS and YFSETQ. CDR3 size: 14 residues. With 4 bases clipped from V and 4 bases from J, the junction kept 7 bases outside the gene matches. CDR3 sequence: CASSTQGVATEAFF. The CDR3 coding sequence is TGCGCCAGCAGCACCCAGGGGGTCGCCACTGAAGCTTTCTTT.